Reported below is one T cell receptor beta chain. This clonotype was picked up many times. Its antigen is not yet known. No much larger clone exists at a distance of one base, and base qualities are not known. Reading the label with the study, this specimen's treatment or condition is: allogeneic hematopoietic cell transplantation with graft depleted of TCRalphabeta T cells and CD19 B cells. Transplant recipients were children who received TCRalphabeta/CD19-depleted allogeneic hematopoietic cell grafts. These data originate in a study of T-cell reconstitution after alpha-beta-depleted transplantation in children (dated by TCRdb to about 2016). Describing the broader study: Using TCR repertoire profiling, the study followed T-cell immune reconstitution in a quantitative way in children after TCRalphabeta/CD19-depleted allogeneic hematopoietic cell transplantation. Overall results and qualifications from the work: In some patients, high TCRbeta diversity at day 60 was attributed to recipient T cells and intrathymic progenitors that had survived conditioning. The apparently early recovery of alphabetaT-cell counts about two months after transplant reportedly depended on only several hundred rapidly expanded clones that came from non-depleted graft cells. Hyperexpanded clone frequencies declined over subsequent months; after one year, T-cell counts and TCRbeta diversity were mostly attributed to newly produced T cells.

The library came from PCR. Instrument on record: Illumina HiSeq 2500. TCR libraries were prepared with molecular barcoding, using unique molecular identifiers to normalize TCRbeta repertoire quantification. TCRdb reanalyzed the raw reads on its own, using fastp at Q25 for trimming and MiXCR for clone calling, and kept in-frame beta chains. All rows with the same CDR3 protein become a single entry with the most common DNA and genes. In this sample the table shows hundreds of thousands of distinct CDR3 sequences, under 13% of which occur a single time. Approximately 30% of the sample goes to the ten largest clones. Measured from the cysteine to the phenylalanine, the CDR3 is 13 residues long. The only DNA kept is the CDR3, 39 bases in frame from the first base. Per the germline V gene (reference sequence), LNHNV is the CDR1 and YYDKDF is the CDR2. Unmatched junction bases come to 8, with V trimmed by 8 bases and J by 6 bases.

This chain joins TRBV15 to TRBJ1-1, and 8 junction bases match TRBD1. The sample consisted of PBMCs, taken before TCRalphabeta/CD19-depleted stem cell transplant. The origin of this receptor is a child less than two years old with acute myeloid leukemia, due to receive a stem cell transplant. CDR3 protein: CATAGGVKAEAFF. The nucleotides read TGTGCCACCGCAGGGGGCGTTAAGGCTGAAGCTTTCTTT.